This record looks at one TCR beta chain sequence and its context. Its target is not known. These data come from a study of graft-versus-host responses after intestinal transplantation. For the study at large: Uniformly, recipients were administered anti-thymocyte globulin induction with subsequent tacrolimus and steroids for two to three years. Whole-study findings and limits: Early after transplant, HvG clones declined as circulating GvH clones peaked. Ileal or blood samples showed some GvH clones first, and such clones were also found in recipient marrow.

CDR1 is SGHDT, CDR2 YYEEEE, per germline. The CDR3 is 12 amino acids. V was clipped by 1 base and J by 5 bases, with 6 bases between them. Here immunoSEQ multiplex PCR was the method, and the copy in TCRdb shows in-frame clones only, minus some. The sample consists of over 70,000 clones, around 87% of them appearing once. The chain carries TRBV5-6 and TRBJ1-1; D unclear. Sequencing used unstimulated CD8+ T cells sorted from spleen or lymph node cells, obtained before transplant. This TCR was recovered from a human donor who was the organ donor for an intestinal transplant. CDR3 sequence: CASSLSGTEAFF. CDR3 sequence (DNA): TGTGCCAGCAGCTTGTCGGGGACTGAAGCTTTCTTT.